This T cell receptor beta chain emerged from a study of CD8 T cells in ankylosing spondylitis. Losses at the gene ends were 4 bases for V and 5 bases for J; bases not matched to a gene: 6. Per the germline V gene, CDR1 is SGHKS and CDR2 is YYEKEE (reference sequence). The CDR3 extends over 15 amino acids. This clonotype turned up a few times. TCRdb itself ran the 5' RACE reads through MiXCR, one entry per CDR3 protein. Here the sample spans about 150,000 distinct CDR3 sequences, about 32% being singletons. This TCR derives from a male donor with ankylosing spondylitis. The rearrangement uses TRBV5-5 and TRBJ1-4; the match to TRBD1 covers 9 bases. Sequencing used synovial fluid, either unsorted or a sorted T cell fraction (not recorded which). CDR3 amino acids: CASSPGQGGNEKLFF. The CDR3 coding sequence is TGTGCCAGCAGCCCGGGACAGGGCGGGAATGAAAAACTGTTTTTT.